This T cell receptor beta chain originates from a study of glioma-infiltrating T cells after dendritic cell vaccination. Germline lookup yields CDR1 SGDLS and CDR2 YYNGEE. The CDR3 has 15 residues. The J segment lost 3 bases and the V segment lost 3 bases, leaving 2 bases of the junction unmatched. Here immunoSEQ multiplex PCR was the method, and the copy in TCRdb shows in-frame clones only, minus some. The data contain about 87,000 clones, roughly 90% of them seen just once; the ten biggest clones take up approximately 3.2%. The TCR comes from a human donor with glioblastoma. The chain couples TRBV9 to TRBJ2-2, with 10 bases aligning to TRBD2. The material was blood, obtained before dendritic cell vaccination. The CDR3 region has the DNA TGTGCCAGCAGCGGAGCGGGGGGGCACACCGGGGAGCTGTTTTTT. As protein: CASSGAGGHTGELFF.